Listed here is a single T cell receptor (beta chain). Using immunoSEQ multiplex PCR, the repertoire was profiled, and TCRdb retains in-frame clones only, with some absent. The table lists 60,000 to 65,000 clones, 70% to 85% of them singletons. The data derive from a study of siplizumab effects on memory and regulatory T cells. Germline values: CDR1 MNHNY, CDR2 SVGAGI (reference sequence). The CDR3 length is 14 residues. The V end lost 5 bases, the J end lost 4 bases, and 12 bases lay between the germline ends. The receptor comes from a human donor in good health. The chain uses TRBV6-6 and TRBJ1-3; perhaps TRBD1 as D (6 bases). Sequencing input: memory CD4+ T cells sorted from blood. The CDR3 nucleotides read TGTGCCAGCAGTGACACGGGACAAGGAAACACCATATATTTT. Its protein is CASSDTGQGNTIYF.